The T cell receptor beta chain described here comes from a study of blood T cell repertoires in COVID-19. For the study at large: T cells, B-cell-depleted T cells, or PBMCs supplied cDNA or gDNA.

TCRdb's copy holds only in-frame clones and misses some; the assay was immunoSEQ multiplex PCR. The sample carries almost 250,000 clones, more than 70% recorded once. The V segment lost 6 bases and the J segment 5 bases; nucleotides outside the gene matches: 7. There are 14 residues in the CDR3. Germline V CDR1 and CDR2: SNHLY, FYNNEI. Sequenced sample: peripheral blood. This receptor was taken from a woman older than 75 with COVID-19, enrolled during active disease. The rearrangement uses TRBV2 and TRBJ2-5, with 9 bases fitting TRBD1. CDR3 nucleotides: TGTGCCAGCAGCTTGACAGGGGGTGGGGAGACCCAGTACTTC. Its translation: CASSLTGGGETQYF.